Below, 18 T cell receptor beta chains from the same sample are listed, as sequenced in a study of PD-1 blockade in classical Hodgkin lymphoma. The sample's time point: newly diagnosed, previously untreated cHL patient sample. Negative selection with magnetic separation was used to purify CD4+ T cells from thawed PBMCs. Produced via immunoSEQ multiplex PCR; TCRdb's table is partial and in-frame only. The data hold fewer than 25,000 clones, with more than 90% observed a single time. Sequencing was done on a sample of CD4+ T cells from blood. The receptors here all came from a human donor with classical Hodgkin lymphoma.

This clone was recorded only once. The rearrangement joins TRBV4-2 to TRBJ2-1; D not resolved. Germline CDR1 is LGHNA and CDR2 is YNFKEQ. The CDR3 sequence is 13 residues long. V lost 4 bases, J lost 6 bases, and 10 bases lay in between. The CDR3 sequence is CASSPPGLNEQFF. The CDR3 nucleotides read TGTGCCAGCAGCCCCCCCGGGCTCAATGAGCAGTTCTTC.

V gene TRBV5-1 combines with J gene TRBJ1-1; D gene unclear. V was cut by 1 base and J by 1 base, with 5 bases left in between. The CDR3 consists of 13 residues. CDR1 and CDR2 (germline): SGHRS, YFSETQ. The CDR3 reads CASSLFPNTEAFF. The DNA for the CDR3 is TGCGCCAGCAGCTTGTTCCCGAACACTGAAGCTTTCTTT.

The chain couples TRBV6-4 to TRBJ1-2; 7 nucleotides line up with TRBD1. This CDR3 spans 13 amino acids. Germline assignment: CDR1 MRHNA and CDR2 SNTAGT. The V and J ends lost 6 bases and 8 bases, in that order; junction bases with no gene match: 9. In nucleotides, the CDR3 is TGTGCCAGCAGGAAGGGACAGTTGTCGGGCTACACCTTC. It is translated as CASRKGQLSGYTF.

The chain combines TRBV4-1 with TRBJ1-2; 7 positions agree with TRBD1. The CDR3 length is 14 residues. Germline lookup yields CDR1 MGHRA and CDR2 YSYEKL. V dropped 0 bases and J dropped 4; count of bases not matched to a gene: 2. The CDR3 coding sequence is TGCGCCAGCAGCCAAGAAACAGGGGTCTATGGCTACACCTTC. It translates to CASSQETGVYGYTF.

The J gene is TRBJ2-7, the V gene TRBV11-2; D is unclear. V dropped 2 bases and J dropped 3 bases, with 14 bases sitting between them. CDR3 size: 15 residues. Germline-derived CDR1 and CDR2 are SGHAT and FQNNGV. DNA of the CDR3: TGTGCCAGCAGCTTAAACCGGCTGAGATTCTACGAGCAGTACTTC. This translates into CASSLNRLRFYEQYF. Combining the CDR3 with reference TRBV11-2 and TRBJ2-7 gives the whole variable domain EAGVAQSPRYKIIEKRQSVAFWCNPISGHATLYWYQQILGQGPKLLIQFQNNGVVDDSQLPKDRFSAERLKGVDSTLKIQPAKLEDSAVYLCASSLNRLRFYEQYFGPGTRLTVT.

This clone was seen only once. The CDR3 spells CASSPDSNTEAFF. CDR3 sequence (DNA): TGTGCCAGCAGCCCAGACTCGAACACTGAAGCTTTCTTT. The rearrangement joins TRBV5-5 to TRBJ1-1, with no clear D. This CDR3 spans 13 amino acids. Germline CDR1 and CDR2: SGHKS and YYEKEE (reference sequence). Trimming stripped 4 bases from V and 1 base from J, with 8 bases between.

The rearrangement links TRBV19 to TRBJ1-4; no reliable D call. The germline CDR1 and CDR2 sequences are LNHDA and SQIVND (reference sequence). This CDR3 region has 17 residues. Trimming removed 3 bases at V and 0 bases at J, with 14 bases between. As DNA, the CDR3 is TGTGCCAGTAGTATGGGCGGCTGGTTCACAACTAATGAAAAACTGTTTTTT. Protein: CASSMGGWFTTNEKLFF.

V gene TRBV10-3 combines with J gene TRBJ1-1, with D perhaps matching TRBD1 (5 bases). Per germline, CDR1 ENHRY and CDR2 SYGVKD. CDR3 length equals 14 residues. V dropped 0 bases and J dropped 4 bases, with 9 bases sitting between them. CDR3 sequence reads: CAISESGGATEAFF. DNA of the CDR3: TGTGCCATCAGTGAGTCGGGGGGTGCCACTGAAGCTTTCTTT.

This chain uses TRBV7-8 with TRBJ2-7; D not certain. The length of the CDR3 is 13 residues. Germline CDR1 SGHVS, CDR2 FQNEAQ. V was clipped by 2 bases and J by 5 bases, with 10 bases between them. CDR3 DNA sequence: TGTGCCAGCAGCTTATCTCAGGCCCACGAGCAGTACTTC. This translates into CASSLSQAHEQYF.

CDR3 loop: CASSLDPGNLLDTQYF. In DNA, the CDR3 is TGCGCCAGCAGCTTGGATCCAGGGAATCTATTAGATACGCAGTATTTT. The V and J genes are TRBV5-1 and TRBJ2-3; the D gene is possibly TRBD1 (5 bases). The CDR3 sequence is 16 residues long. The germline V and J ends were trimmed by 0 bases and 5 bases, with 16 bases remaining between them. Germline CDR1 and CDR2: SGHRS and YFSETQ.

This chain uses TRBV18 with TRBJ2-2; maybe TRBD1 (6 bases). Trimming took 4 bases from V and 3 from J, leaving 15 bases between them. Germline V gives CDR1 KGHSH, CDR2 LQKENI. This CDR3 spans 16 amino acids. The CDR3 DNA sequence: TGTGCCAGCTCACTCTACAGGGATGTGGACACCGGGGAGCTGTTTTTT. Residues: CASSLYRDVDTGELFF. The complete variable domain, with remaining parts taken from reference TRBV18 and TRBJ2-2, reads NAGVMQNPRHLVRRRGQEARLRCSPMKGHSHVYWYRQLPEEGLKFMVYLQKENIIDESGMPKERFSAEFPKEGPSILRIQQVVRGDSAAYFCASSLYRDVDTGELFFGEGSRLTVL.

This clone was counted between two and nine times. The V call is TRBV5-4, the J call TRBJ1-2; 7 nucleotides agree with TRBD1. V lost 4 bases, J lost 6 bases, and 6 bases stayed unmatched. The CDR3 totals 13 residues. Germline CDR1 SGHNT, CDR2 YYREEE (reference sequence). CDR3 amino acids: CASSRFTGDGYTF. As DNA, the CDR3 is TGTGCCAGCAGCCGATTTACAGGGGATGGCTACACCTTC. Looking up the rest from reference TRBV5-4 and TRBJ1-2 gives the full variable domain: ETGVTQSPTHLIKTRGQQVTLRCSSQSGHNTVSWYQQALGQGPQFIFQYYREEENGRGNFPPRFSGLQFPNYSSELNVNALELDDSALYLCASSRFTGDGYTFGSGTRLTVV.

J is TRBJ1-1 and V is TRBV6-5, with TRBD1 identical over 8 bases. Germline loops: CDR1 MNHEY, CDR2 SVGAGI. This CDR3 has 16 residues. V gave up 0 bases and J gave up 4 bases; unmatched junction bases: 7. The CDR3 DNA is TGTGCCAGCAGTTACTCCCTTGGACAGGGTCGCACTGAAGCTTTCTTT. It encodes CASSYSLGQGRTEAFF.

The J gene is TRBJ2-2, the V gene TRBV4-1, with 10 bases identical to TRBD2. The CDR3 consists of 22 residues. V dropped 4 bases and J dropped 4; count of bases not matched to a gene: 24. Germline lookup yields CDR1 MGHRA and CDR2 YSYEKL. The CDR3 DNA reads TGCGCCAGCAGCCTGTACCCAGGGGGGGCCAGTCTAGCGGGAGAGCCCACCGGGGAGCTGTTTTTT. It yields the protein CASSLYPGGASLAGEPTGELFF.

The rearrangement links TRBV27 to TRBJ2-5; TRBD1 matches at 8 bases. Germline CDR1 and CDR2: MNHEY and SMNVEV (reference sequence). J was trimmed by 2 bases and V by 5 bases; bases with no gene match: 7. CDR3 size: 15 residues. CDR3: CASSIGTGPQETQYF. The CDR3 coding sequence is TGTGCCAGCAGTATCGGGACAGGACCTCAAGAGACCCAGTACTTC.

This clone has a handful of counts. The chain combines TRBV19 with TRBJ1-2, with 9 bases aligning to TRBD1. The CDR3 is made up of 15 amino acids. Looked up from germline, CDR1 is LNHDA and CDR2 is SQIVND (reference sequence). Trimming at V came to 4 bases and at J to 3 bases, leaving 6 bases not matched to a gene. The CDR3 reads CASSTHRGLDYGYTF. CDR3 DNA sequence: TGTGCCAGTAGTACCCACAGGGGGCTGGACTATGGCTACACCTTC.

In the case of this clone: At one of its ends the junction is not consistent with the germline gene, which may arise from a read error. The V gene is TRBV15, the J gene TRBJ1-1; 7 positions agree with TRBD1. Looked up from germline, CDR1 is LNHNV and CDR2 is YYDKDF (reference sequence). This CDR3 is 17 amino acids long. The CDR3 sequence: CATSRDYPGRGNAEAFF. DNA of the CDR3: TGTGCCACCAGCAGAGACTATCCGGGCAGGGGGAACGCTGAAGCTTTCTTT.

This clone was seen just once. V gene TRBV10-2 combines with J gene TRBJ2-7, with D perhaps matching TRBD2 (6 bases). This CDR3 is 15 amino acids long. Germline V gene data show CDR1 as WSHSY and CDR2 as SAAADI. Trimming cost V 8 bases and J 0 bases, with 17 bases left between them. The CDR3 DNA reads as TGCGCCAGCCGTGCGGCGGGACGGAGCTCCTACGAGCAGTACTTC. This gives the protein CASRAAGRSSYEQYF.